This T cell receptor (beta chain) is from a study of blood T cell repertoires in COVID-19. Study-wide background: The United States, Italy and Spain provided the acute and convalescent COVID-19 samples.

The protocol was immunoSEQ multiplex PCR, while the TCRdb copy is restricted to in-frame clones and leaves out a portion. The sample records a few hundred thousand clones, just under 90% being singletons. Germline V gene sequence: CDR1 MNHNS, CDR2 SASEGT. The CDR3 sequence is 17 residues long. V lost 0 bases and J lost 2, with 17 bases in between. Categorization into cohorts depended on clinical history that participants reported. The chain employs TRBV6-1 and TRBJ2-7, with a tentative D call TRBD2 (6 bases). The sequencing sample was made of PBMCs or T cells enriched from blood (not recorded which). This sequence originates from a woman between 45 and 60 years old who had been exposed to COVID-19. DNA for the CDR3: TGTGCCAGCAGTGAAGCGGGGTTCCGGAGGGCCCCCTACGAGCAGTACTTC. It codes for CASSEAGFRRAPYEQYF.